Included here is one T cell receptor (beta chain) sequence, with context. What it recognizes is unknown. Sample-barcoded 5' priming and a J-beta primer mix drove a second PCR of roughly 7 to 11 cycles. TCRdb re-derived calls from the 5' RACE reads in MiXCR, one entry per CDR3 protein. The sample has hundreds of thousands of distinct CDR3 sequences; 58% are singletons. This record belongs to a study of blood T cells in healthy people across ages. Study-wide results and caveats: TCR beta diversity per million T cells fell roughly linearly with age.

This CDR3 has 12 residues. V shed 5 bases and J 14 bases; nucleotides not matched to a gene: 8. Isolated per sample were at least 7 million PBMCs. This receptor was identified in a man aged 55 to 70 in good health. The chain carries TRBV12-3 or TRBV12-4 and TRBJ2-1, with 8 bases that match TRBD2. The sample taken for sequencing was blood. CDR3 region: CASSRPGLGEFF. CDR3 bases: TGTGCCAGCAGTCGACCGGGACTAGGCGAGTTCTTC.